This T cell receptor beta chain was recorded in a study of regulatory T cells in long-lasting Graves disease. The CDR3 spans 14 residues. The V gene end was trimmed by 4 bases and the J gene end by 2 bases; junction bases not matched to a gene: 3. Germline lookup yields CDR1 SGHRS and CDR2 YFSETQ. This clonotype was counted at least ten times. Time point given: newly diagnosed GD, antithyroid drugs for less than 3 months. RNA isolated from PBMCs was used to make the TCR library. Assembly of TCR beta libraries relied on iRepertoire HTBI primers together with Arm-PCR of CDR3 regions. TCRdb fed the multiplex PCR reads into MiXCR, producing one record per CDR3 protein. The table includes some 490,000 distinct CDR3 sequences, 12% detected once. This sample was also put to use in a study of T cells in Graves' hyperthyroidism and ophthalmopathy. That paper states: Absence of ophthalmopathy progression within 18 months defined stable Graves' hyperthyroidism. Any patient presenting with uncontrolled infection, other autoimmune disease, pregnancy or lactation was left out. On the basis of clinical symptoms, serum thyroxine and TRAb, thyroid ultrasound and orbital computed tomography, diagnoses were made.

The sequence was collected from a woman younger than 45 with Graves disease. Sequences were derived from peripheral blood mononuclear cells (PBMCs), sampled at new diagnosis, from a patient treated with antithyroid drugs. The chain carries TRBV5-1 and TRBJ2-1; 7 bases line up with TRBD1. This CDR3 reads CASSVQGPYNEQFF. In DNA form, the CDR3 reads TGCGCCAGCAGCGTACAGGGGCCCTACAATGAGCAGTTCTTC. Together with reference TRBV5-1 and TRBJ2-1, the CDR3 gives the full variable domain: KAGVTQTPRYLIKTRGQQVTLSCSPISGHRSVSWYQQTPGQGLQFLFEYFSETQRNKGNFPGRFSGRQFSNSRSEMNVSTLELGDSALYLCASSVQGPYNEQFFGPGTRLTVL.